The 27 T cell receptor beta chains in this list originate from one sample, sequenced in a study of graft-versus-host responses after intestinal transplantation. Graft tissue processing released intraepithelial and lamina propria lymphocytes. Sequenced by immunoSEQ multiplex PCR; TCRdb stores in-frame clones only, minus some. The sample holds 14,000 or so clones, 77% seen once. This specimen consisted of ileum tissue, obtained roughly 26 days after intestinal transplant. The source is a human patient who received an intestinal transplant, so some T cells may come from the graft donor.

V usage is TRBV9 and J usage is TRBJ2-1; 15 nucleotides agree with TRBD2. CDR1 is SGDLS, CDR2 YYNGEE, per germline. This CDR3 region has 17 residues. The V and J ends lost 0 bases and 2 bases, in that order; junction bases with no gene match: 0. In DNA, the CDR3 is TGTGCCAGCAGCGTAGGGACTAGCGGGGGGGCCTACAATGAGCAGTTCTTC. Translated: CASSVGTSGGAYNEQFF. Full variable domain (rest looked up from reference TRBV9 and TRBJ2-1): DSGVTQTPKHLITATGQRVTLRCSPRSGDLSVYWYQQSLDQGLQFLIQYYNGEERAKGNILERFSAQQFPDLHSELNLSSLELGDSALYFCASSVGTSGGAYNEQFFGPGTRLTVL.

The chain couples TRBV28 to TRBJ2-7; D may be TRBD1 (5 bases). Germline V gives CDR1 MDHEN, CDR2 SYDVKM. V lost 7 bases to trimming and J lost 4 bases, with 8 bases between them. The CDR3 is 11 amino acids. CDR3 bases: TGTGCCAGCACAGACAGATACGAGCAGTACGTC. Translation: CASTDRYEQYV.

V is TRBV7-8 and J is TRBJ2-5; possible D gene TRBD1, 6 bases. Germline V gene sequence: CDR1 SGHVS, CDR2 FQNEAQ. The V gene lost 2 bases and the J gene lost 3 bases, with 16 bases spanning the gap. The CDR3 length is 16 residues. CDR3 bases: TGTGCCAGCAGCTTATCCCGGACAGAAACCGAAGAGACCCAGTACTTC. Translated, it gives CASSLSRTETEETQYF.

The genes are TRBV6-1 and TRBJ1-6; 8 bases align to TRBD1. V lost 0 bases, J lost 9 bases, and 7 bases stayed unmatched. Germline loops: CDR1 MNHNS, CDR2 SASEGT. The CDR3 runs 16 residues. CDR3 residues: CASSEAVAGGISPLHF. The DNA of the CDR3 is TGTGCCAGCAGTGAAGCGGTCGCAGGGGGCATTTCACCCCTCCACTTT.

For the CDR3, the DNA is TGTGCCAGCAAAAGACAGAACACTGAAGCTTTCTTT. This codes for CASKRQNTEAFF. This chain links TRBV7-2 with TRBJ1-1; D is unresolved. This CDR3 is built from 12 residues. V was trimmed by 7 bases and J by 1 base, leaving 7 bases between them. Germline V lookup: CDR1 SGHTA, CDR2 FQGNSA.

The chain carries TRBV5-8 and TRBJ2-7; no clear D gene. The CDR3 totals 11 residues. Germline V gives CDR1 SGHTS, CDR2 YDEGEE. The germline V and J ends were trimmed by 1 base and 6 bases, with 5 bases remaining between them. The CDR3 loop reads CASSLRSEQYF. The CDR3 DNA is TGTGCCAGCAGCTTGCGGAGCGAGCAGTACTTC.

The CDR3, as DNA: TGTGCCAGCCGTGCCGACTACGGCCCAAACACTGAAGCTTTCTTT. Protein sequence: CASRADYGPNTEAFF. The V call is TRBV5-4, the J call TRBJ1-1; no clear D gene. Germline CDR1 is SGHNT and CDR2 is YYREEE (reference sequence). The CDR3 length is 15 residues. Trimming took 7 bases from V and 2 from J, leaving 18 bases between them. Together with reference TRBV5-4 and TRBJ1-1, the CDR3 gives the full variable domain: ETGVTQSPTHLIKTRGQQVTLRCSSQSGHNTVSWYQQALGQGPQFIFQYYREEENGRGNFPPRFSGLQFPNYSSELNVNALELDDSALYLCASRADYGPNTEAFFGQGTRLTVV.

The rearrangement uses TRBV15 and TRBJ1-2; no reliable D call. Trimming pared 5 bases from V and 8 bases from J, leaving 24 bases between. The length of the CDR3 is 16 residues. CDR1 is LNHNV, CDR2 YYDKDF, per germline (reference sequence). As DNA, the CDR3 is TGTGCCACCAGCTCCTCTTTGGAGGGAGACCTATCCGGCTACACCTTC. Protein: CATSSSLEGDLSGYTF.

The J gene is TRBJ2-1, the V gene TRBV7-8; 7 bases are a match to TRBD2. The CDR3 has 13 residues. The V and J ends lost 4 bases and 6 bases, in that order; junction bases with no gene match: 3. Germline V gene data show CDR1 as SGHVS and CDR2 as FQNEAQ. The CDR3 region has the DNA TGTGCCAGCAGCTCGGGGGGACTCAATGAGCAGTTCTTC. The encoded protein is CASSSGGLNEQFF.

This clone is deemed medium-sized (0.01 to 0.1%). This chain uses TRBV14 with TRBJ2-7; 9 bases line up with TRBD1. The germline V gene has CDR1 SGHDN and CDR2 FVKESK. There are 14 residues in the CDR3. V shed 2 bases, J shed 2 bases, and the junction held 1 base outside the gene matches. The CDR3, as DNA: TGTGCCAGCAGCCAACGACAGGGGGCCTACGAGCAGTACGTC. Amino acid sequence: CASSQRQGAYEQYV.

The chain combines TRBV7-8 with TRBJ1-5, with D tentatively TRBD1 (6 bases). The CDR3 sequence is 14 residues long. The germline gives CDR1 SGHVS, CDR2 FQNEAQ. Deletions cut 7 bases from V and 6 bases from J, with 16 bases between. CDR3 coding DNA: TGTGCCAGCACGCGGACAGCCGACCGTCAGCCCCAGCATTTT. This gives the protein CASTRTADRQPQHF.

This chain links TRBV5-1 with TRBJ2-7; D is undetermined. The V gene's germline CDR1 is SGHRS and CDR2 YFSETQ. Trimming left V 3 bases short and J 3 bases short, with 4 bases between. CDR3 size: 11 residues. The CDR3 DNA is TGCGCCAGCAGCTATTACTACGAGCAGTACGTC. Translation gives CASSYYYEQYV.

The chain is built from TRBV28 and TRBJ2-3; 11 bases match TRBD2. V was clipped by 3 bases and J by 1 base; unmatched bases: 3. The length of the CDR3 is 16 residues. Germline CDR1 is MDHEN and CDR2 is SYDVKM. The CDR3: CASSFLTSGGTDTQYF. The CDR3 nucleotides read TGTGCCAGCAGTTTTTTGACTAGCGGGGGCACAGATACGCAGTATTTT.

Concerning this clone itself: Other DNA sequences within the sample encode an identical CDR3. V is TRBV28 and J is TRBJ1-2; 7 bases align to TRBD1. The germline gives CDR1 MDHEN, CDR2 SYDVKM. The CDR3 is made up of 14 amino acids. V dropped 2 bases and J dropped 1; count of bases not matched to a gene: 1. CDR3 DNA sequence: TGTGCCAGCAGTTTAGGACAGGTTAACTATGGCTACACCTTC. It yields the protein CASSLGQVNYGYTF.

CDR3 sequence reads: CASRIQNTGELFF. The CDR3 coding sequence is TGTGCCAGCAGAATCCAGAACACCGGGGAGCTGTTTTTT. The chain uses TRBV5-6 and TRBJ2-2; D is undetermined. Germline V gene sequence: CDR1 SGHDT, CDR2 YYEEEE. CDR3 length equals 13 residues. V was shortened by 5 bases and J by 1 base, with 6 bases between the two germline ends. The full variable domain, with the rest looked up from reference TRBV5-6 and TRBJ2-2, is DAGVTQSPTHLIKTRGQQVTLRCSPKSGHDTVSWYQQALGQGPQFIFQYYEEEERQRGNFPDRFSGHQFPNYSSELNVNALLLGDSALYLCASRIQNTGELFFGEGSRLTVL.

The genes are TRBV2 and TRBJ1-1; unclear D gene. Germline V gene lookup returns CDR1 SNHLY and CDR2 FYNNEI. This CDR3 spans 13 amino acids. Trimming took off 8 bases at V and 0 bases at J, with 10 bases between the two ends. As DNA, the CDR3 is TGTGCCAGCTACTATCAAGTGAACACTGAAGCTTTCTTT. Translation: CASYYQVNTEAFF.

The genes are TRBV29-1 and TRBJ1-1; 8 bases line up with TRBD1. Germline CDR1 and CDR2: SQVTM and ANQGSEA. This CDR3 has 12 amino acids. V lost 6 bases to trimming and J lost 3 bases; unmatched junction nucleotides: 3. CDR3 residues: CSVQGVYTEAFF. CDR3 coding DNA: TGCAGCGTACAGGGGGTTTACACTGAAGCTTTCTTT.

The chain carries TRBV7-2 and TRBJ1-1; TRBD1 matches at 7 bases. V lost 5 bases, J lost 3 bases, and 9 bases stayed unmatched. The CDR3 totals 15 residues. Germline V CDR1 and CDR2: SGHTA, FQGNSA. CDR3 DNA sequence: TGTGCCAGCAGCGTACGACAGGGCTTGGACACTGAAGCTTTCTTT. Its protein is CASSVRQGLDTEAFF.

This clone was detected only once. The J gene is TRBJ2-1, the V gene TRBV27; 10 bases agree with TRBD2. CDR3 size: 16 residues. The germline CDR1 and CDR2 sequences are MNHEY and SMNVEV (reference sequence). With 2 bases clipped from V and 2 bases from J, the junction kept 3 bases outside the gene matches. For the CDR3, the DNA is TGTGCCAGCAGTTTAGCCAGCGGGGGGGCCTACAATGAGCAGTTCTTC. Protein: CASSLASGGAYNEQFF.

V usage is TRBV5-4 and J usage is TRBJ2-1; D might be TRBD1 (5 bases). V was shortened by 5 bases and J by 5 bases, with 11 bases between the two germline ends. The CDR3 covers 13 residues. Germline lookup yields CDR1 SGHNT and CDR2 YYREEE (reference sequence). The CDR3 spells CASRIGQNNEQFF. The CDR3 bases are TGTGCCAGCAGAATCGGACAAAACAATGAGCAGTTCTTC.

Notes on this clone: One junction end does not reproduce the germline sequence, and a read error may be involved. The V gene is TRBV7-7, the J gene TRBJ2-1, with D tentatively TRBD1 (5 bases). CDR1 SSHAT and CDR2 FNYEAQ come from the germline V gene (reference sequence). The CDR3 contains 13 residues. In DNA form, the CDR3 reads TGTGCTAGCAGCTTAAGGGGTGGAAGTGAGCAGTTCTTC. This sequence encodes CASSLRGGSEQFF. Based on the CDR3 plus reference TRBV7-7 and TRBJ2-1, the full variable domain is GAGVSQSPRYKVTKRGQDVTLRCDPISSHATLYWYQQALGQGPEFLTYFNYEAQPDKSGLPSDRFSAERPEGSISTLTIQRTEQRDSAMYRCASSLRGGSEQFFGPGTRLTVL.

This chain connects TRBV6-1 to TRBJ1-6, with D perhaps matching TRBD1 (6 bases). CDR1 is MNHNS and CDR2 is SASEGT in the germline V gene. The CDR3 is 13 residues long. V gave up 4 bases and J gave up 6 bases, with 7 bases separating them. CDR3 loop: CASSGQANSPLHF. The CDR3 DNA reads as TGTGCCAGCAGTGGACAGGCTAATTCACCCCTCCACTTT.

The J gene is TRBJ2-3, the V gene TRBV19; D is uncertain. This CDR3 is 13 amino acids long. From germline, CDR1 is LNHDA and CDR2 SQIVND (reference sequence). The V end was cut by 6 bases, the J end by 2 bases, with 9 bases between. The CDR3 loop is CASSIQITDTQYF. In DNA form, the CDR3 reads TGTGCCAGTAGCATACAGATCACAGATACGCAGTATTTT.

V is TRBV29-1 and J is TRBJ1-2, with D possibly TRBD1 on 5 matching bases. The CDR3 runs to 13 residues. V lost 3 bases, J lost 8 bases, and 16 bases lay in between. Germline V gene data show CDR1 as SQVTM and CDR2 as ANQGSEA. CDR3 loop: CSVDNRPGGGYTF. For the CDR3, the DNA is TGCAGCGTTGATAATAGACCCGGGGGAGGCTACACCTTC.

In DNA, the CDR3 is TGTGCCAGCAGTGATGAGGACAGGGGTTTAGCCAAAAACATTCAGTACTTC. Its protein is CASSDEDRGLAKNIQYF. The chain uses TRBV6-1 and TRBJ2-4; 9 bases are shared with TRBD1. This CDR3 comprises 17 residues. From germline, CDR1 is MNHNS and CDR2 SASEGT. Trimming removed 3 bases from V and 0 bases from J; junction bases left unmatched: 6.

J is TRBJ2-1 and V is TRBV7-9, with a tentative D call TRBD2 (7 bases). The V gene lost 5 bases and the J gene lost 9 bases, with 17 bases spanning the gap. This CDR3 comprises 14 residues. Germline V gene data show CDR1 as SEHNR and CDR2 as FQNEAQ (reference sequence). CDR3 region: CASSQKGGGTEQFF. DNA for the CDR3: TGTGCCAGCAGCCAGAAAGGGGGGGGGACTGAGCAGTTCTTC.

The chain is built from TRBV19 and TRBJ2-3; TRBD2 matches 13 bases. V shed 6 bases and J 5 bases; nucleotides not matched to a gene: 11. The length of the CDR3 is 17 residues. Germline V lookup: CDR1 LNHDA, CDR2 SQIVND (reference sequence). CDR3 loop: CASSSPRLAGGGDTQYF. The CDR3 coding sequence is TGTGCCAGTAGCTCGCCCCGACTAGCGGGGGGTGGAGATACGCAGTATTTT.